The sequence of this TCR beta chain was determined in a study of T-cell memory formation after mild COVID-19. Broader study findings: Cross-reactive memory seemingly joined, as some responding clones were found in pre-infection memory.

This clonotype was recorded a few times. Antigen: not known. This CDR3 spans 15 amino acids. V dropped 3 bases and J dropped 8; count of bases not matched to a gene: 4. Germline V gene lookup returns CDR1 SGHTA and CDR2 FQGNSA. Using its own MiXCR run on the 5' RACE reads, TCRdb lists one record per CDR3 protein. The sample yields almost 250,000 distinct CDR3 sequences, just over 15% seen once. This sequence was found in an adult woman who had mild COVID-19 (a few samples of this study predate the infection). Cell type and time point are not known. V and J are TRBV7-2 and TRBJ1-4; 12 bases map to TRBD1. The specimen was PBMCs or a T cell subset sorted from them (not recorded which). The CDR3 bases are TGTGCCAGCAGCTTTTCGGGACAGGGGGCGGAAAAACTGTTTTTT. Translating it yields CASSFSGQGAEKLFF.